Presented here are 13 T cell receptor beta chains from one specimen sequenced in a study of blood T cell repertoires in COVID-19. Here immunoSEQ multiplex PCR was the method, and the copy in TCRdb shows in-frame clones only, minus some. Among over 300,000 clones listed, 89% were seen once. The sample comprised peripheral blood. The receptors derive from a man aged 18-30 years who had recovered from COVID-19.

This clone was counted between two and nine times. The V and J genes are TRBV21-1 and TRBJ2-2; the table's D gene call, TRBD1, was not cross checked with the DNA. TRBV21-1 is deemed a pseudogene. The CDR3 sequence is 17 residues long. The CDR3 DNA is TGTGCCAGCAGCGACAGGCAGCCGCGTTCGAACACCGGGGAGCTGTTTTTT. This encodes CASSDRQPRSNTGELFF.

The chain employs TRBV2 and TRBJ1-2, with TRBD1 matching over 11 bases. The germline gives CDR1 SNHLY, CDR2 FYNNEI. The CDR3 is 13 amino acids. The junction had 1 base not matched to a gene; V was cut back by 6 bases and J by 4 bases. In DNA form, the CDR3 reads TGTGCCAGCAGCGGGACAGGGGGCTATGGCTACACCTTC. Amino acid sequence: CASSGTGGYGYTF.

CDR3 sequence (DNA): TGTGCCAGCAGCCAAGCGGTCTGGAACACCGGGGAGCTGTTTTTT. Protein sequence: CASSQAVWNTGELFF. The chain employs TRBV3-1 (or the pseudogene TRBV3-2) and TRBJ2-2; D remains unclear. The CDR3 is 15 amino acids. The V end lost 1 base, the J end lost 1 base, and 7 bases lay between the germline ends. CDR1 and CDR2 (germline): LGHDT, YNNKEL (reference sequence).

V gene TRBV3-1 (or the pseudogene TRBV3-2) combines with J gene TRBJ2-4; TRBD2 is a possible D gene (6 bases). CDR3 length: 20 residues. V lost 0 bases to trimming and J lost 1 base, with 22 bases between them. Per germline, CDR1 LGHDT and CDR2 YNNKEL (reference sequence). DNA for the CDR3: TGTGCCAGCAGCCAAGATGCCGAAAGCGGGCTTTTCGGTGCCAAAAACATTCAGTACTTC. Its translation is CASSQDAESGLFGAKNIQYF.

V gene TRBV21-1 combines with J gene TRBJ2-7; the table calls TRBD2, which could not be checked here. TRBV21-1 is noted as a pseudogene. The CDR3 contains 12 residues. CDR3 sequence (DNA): TGTGCCAGCAGCAAGTCCTCTTACGAGCAGTACTTC. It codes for CASSKSSYEQYF.

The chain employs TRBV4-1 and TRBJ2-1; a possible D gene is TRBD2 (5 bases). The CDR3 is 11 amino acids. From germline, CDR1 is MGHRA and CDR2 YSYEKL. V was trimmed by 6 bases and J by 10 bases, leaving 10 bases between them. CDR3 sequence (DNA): TGCGCCAGCAGTGACCCGGGAGAGCAGTTCTTC. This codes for CASSDPGEQFF.

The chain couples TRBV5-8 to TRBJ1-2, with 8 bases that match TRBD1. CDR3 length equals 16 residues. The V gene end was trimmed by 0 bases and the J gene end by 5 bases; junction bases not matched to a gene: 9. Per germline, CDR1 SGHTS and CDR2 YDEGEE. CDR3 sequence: CASSLGLGQGGYGYTF. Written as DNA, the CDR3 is TGTGCCAGCAGCTTGGGGTTAGGACAGGGCGGATATGGCTACACCTTC.

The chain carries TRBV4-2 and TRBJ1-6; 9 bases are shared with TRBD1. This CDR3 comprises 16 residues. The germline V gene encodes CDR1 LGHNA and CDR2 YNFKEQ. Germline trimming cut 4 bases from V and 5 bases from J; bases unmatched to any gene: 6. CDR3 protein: CASSPGQGPNNSPLHF. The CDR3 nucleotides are TGTGCCAGCAGCCCGGGACAGGGACCAAATAATTCACCCCTCCACTTT.

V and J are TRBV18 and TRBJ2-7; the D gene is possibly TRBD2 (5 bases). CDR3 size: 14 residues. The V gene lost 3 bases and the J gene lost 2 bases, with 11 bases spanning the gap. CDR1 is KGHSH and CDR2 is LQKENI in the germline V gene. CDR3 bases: TGTGCCAGCTCACCGAGGACTGATACCTACGAGCAGTACTTC. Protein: CASSPRTDTYEQYF.

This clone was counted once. CDR3 amino acids: CAISSGQGNEKLFF. CDR3 in DNA: TGTGCCATCAGTTCGGGACAGGGGAATGAAAAACTGTTTTTT. The chain uses TRBV10-3 and TRBJ1-4; TRBD1 matches 10 bases. Germline CDR1 ENHRY, CDR2 SYGVKD. The length of the CDR3 is 14 residues. With V trimmed by 5 bases and J by 5 bases, 2 bases remained unmatched.

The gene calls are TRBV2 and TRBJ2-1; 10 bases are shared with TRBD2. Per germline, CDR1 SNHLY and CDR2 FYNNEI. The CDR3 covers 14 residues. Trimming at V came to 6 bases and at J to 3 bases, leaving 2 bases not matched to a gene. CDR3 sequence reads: CASRGLADYNEQFF. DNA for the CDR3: TGTGCCAGCAGAGGACTAGCGGACTACAATGAGCAGTTCTTC.

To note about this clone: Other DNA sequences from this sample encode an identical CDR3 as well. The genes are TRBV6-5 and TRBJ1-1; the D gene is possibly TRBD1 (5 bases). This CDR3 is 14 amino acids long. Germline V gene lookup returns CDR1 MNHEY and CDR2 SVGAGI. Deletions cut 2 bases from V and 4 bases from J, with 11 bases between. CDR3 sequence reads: CASSYGGGGTEAFF. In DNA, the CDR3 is TGTGCCAGCAGTTACGGGGGGGGAGGCACTGAAGCTTTCTTT.

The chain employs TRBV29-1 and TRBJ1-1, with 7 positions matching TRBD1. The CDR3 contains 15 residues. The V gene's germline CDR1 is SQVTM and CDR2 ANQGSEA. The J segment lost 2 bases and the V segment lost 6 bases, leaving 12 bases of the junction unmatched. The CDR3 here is CSVRSNQGVNTEAFF. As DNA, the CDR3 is TGCAGCGTGAGATCGAACCAGGGGGTCAACACTGAAGCTTTCTTT.